These 2 T cell receptor beta chains originate from one sample sequenced in a study of regulatory T cells in long-lasting Graves disease. Both iRepertoire HTBI primers and Arm-PCR of CDR3 regions were used to build the TCR beta libraries. TCRdb reprocessed the multiplex PCR reads via MiXCR and lists one record per CDR3 protein. The table has about 430,000 distinct CDR3 sequences, under 25% seen once; the top ten hold more than 13%. Time point denoted: persistent/refractory GD, antithyroid drugs over 5 years with positive TRAb. Extracted PBMC RNA gave rise to the TCR library. The sample was peripheral blood mononuclear cells (PBMCs), taken when the disease was refractory, from a patient treated with antithyroid drugs. The receptors originated from a female donor with Graves disease.

V gene TRBV9 combines with J gene TRBJ2-1; a possible D gene is TRBD1 (6 bases). The V gene's germline CDR1 is SGDLS and CDR2 YYNGEE. The germline V and J ends were trimmed by 4 bases and 3 bases, with 14 bases remaining between them. This CDR3 comprises 15 residues. The chain's CDR3 is CASSLRDTLYNEQFF. CDR3 bases: TGTGCCAGCAGCTTAAGGGACACTCTCTACAATGAGCAGTTCTTC. Full variable domain (missing parts from reference TRBV9 and TRBJ2-1): DSGVTQTPKHLITATGQRVTLRCSPRSGDLSVYWYQQSLDQGLQFLIQYYNGEERAKGNILERFSAQQFPDLHSELNLSSLELGDSALYFCASSLRDTLYNEQFFGPGTRLTVL.

In this sample, this clonotype turned up many times. This chain connects TRBV11-1 to TRBJ1-1; D call uncertain. This CDR3 is built from 15 residues. The ends were cut back, 5 bases at V and 0 bases at J, with 13 bases in the middle. The germline V gene encodes CDR1 SGHAT and CDR2 FQDESV (reference sequence). The CDR3 DNA reads TGTGCCAGCAGCCAATCAGCGGAAATGAACACTGAAGCTTTCTTT. Its translation: CASSQSAEMNTEAFF.